The rows below give T cell receptor beta chains drawn from one sample of a study of early T cells in non-severe SARS-CoV-2 infection. TCRdb processed the 5' RACE reads anew with MiXCR; each CDR3 protein has one entry. In the table there are about 60,000 distinct CDR3 sequences, about 19% of which are singletons. The specimen comprised whole blood, sampled at baseline. The receptors shown here come from an adult who was a healthcare worker with PCR-confirmed SARS-CoV-2 infection or an uninfected control (not recorded which). The CDR3 runs from the conserved cysteine through the conserved F or W.

J: TRBJ2-5; V: TRBV11-2; CDR3: CASNRNRRSETQYF
J: TRBJ2-3; V: TRBV5-1; CDR3: CASSFRRGGTDTQYF
J: TRBJ2-1; V: TRBV7-2; CDR3: CASSLGGGYVNEQFF
J: TRBJ1-1; V: TRBV7-9; CDR3: CASSSAGGLEAFF
J: TRBJ2-3; V: TRBV7-2; CDR3: CASSLARDSPTDTQYF
J: TRBJ2-7; V: TRBV18; CDR3: CASSPGGRETYEQYF
J: TRBJ2-2; V: TRBV12-3/TRBV12-4; CDR3: CASSYSRDTGELFF
J: TRBJ1-3; V: TRBV9; CDR3: CASSVASGKDTIYF
J: TRBJ2-5; V: TRBV19; CDR3: CASGRGGGETQYF
J: TRBJ2-5; V: TRBV5-4; CDR3: CASSPRQAGETQYF
J: TRBJ2-3; V: TRBV7-9; CDR3: CASILEGDTQYF
J: TRBJ1-1; V: TRBV7-9; CDR3: CAISNTPNTEAFF
J: TRBJ1-1; V: TRBV13; CDR3: CASSWPGQRGRNTEAFF
J: TRBJ1-5; V: TRBV3-2; CDR3: CASSQDSNQPQHF
J: TRBJ2-2; V: TRBV7-8; CDR3: CASSLGEKNWELFF
J: TRBJ1-1; V: TRBV10-3; CDR3: CAISEPMGGTEAFF
J: TRBJ2-3; V: TRBV19; CDR3: CASETRGTDTQYF
J: TRBJ2-5; V: TRBV7-9; CDR3: CASSLALDLGETQYF
J: TRBJ2-7; V: TRBV6-6; CDR3: CASSYQSRGQDEQYF
J: TRBJ2-7; V: TRBV6-1; CDR3: CASSEAWTYEQYF
J: TRBJ1-2; V: TRBV4-2; CDR3: CASSPETDRSYTF
J: TRBJ2-4; V: TRBV12-3/TRBV12-4; CDR3: CASSPGRLGIAGNIQYF
J: TRBJ2-1; V: TRBV9; CDR3: CASSVGVTDEQFF
J: TRBJ2-7; V: TRBV12-3/TRBV12-4; CDR3: CASRSTGGWYF
J: TRBJ2-3; V: TRBV7-3; CDR3: CASSSGTGADTQYF
J: TRBJ2-7; V: TRBV5-1; CDR3: CASSLAGGPVNYEQYF
J: TRBJ2-1; V: TRBV7-7; CDR3: CASSPSGGAYNEQFF
J: TRBJ2-1; V: TRBV7-9; CDR3: CASSQRGSGAYNEQFF
J: TRBJ2-1; V: TRBV2; CDR3: CASSEPAGNNEQFF
J: TRBJ2-3; V: TRBV5-1; CDR3: CASRTEGLADTQYF
J: TRBJ1-6; V: TRBV5-1; CDR3: CASSFQVKGPNSPLHF
J: TRBJ1-3; V: TRBV15; CDR3: CATSRDFWGREAGNTIYF
J: TRBJ2-3; V: TRBV12-3/TRBV12-4; CDR3: CASSPIIGTQYF
J: TRBJ1-1; V: TRBV7-6; CDR3: CASSPGQGGNTEAFF
J: TRBJ1-6; V: TRBV3-1; CDR3: CASSQELPLHF
J: TRBJ2-3; V: TRBV5-5; CDR3: CASSFRPGTSGGADTQYF
J: TRBJ1-3; V: TRBV18; CDR3: CASSPPEVYGNTIYF
J: TRBJ2-2; V: TRBV18; CDR3: CASSYAKANTGELFF
J: TRBJ1-1; V: TRBV12-3/TRBV12-4; CDR3: CASSSSSVNTEAFF
J: TRBJ2-1; V: TRBV5-4; CDR3: CASSRGQGNYNEQFF
J: TRBJ1-2; V: TRBV12-3/TRBV12-4; CDR3: CASSLGQGIGYTF
J: TRBJ2-2; V: TRBV24-1; CDR3: CATSDPGRGDGELFF
J: TRBJ1-4; V: TRBV29-1; CDR3: CSVAFGSNEKLFF
J: TRBJ1-3; V: TRBV4-1; CDR3: CASSQVFLSGNTIYF
J: TRBJ2-7; V: TRBV29-1; CDR3: CSVVEGPYEQYF
J: TRBJ1-2; V: TRBV5-1; CDR3: CASSLAGRNYGYTF
J: TRBJ2-1; V: TRBV7-9; CDR3: CASSLGREQFF
J: TRBJ2-3; V: TRBV5-1; CDR3: CASSFMLSTDTQYF
J: TRBJ1-6; V: TRBV7-9; CDR3: CASSSGTGLSPLHF
J: TRBJ2-7; V: TRBV14; CDR3: CASSRGRNLYEQYF
J: TRBJ2-1; V: TRBV6-1; CDR3: CASSEAGIAYNEQFF
J: TRBJ2-5; V: TRBV6-5; CDR3: CASSLTVQETQYF
J: TRBJ1-1; V: TRBV30; CDR3: CAWSVPDRHTEAFF
J: TRBJ1-3; V: TRBV12-3/TRBV12-4; CDR3: CAQRPSGTFGNTIYF
J: TRBJ1-1; V: TRBV7-3; CDR3: CASSSGTGSTEAFF
J: TRBJ1-5; V: TRBV28; CDR3: CASSYRGGQPQHF
J: TRBJ2-5; V: TRBV3-1; CDR3: CASSHTRTETQYF